This TCR beta chain was retrieved from a study of cytomegalovirus exposure and HLA in healthy donors. As for the study in general: Most donors, 81% of a few hundred genotyped, fell in the Caucasian-associated ancestry cluster.

PCR primers comprised 60 Vbeta and 13 Jbeta primers. Produced via immunoSEQ multiplex PCR; TCRdb's table is partial and in-frame only. Of tens of thousands of clones in the sample, about 68% were seen once. The study, taken as a whole, reports: High specificity and sensitivity for cytomegalovirus status were reported for the classifier. Beyond CMV serostatus, there was no information to go on about immune exposure. Cytomegalovirus-associated status was assigned to more than 150 TCR beta chains.

Concerning this clone: Its antigen is currently unknown.

The germline gives CDR1 ENHRY, CDR2 SYGVKD. The CDR3 runs to 13 residues. Trimming shortened V by 9 bases and J by 2 bases, and 13 bases separated the two germline ends. The receptor comes from a human donor in good health. The sequenced sample consisted of PBMCs. V usage is TRBV10-3 and J usage is TRBJ2-5; D may be TRBD1 (6 bases). This CDR3 reads CAITGHSQETQYF. CDR3 in DNA: TGTGCCATTACGGGACATTCTCAAGAGACCCAGTACTTC.